Shown below are 13 T cell receptor beta chains from a single sample sequenced in a study of CD8+ T cells in alopecia areata (dated by TCRdb to the late 2010s). Preparation of the library involved the immunoSEQ multiplex PCR assay. For TCR sequencing, RNA was extracted from every sample and reverse transcribed into cDNA to serve as template. What TCRdb holds here is the immuneACCESS table cut down to in-frame rearrangements. Part of the clones is not present; checked against another copy, under half of the missing clones reflect an unresolved V gene, and the others are unexplained. The sample profile shows about 160,000 clones; approximately 65% of them were found once. Together, the top ten hold approximately 0.91% of the sample. The time point label on this specimen signifies: about four weeks on oral tofacitinib. What this sample's treatment or condition label stands for: oral pan-JAK inhibitor, 5-10 mg twice daily.

The sample here was CD4+ T cells sorted from blood, taken at week 4, from a patient treated with tofacitinib. The source of these receptors is a human donor with alopecia areata.

The chain is built from TRBV30 and TRBJ2-7, with 10 bases identical to TRBD1. V lost 1 base to trimming and J lost 1 base; unmatched junction nucleotides: 1. This CDR3 has 14 amino acids. In germline, CDR1 is GTSNPN, CDR2 SVGIG (reference sequence). The CDR3 loop is CAWSGTGGSYEQYF. The CDR3 coding sequence is TGTGCCTGGAGTGGGACAGGGGGATCCTACGAGCAGTACTTC.

This clone was seen more than once but under ten times. V gene TRBV29-1 combines with J gene TRBJ1-3; D call uncertain. V lost 3 bases and J 0 bases, leaving 6 bases between the germline ends. Germline CDR1 and CDR2: SQVTM and ANQGSEA. The CDR3 has 13 amino acids. The CDR3 is CSVEVYSGNTIYF. CDR3 nucleotide sequence: TGCAGCGTTGAGGTATACTCTGGAAACACCATATATTTT.

J is TRBJ2-2 and V is TRBV27, with 7 bases identical to TRBD1. Looked up from germline, CDR1 is MNHEY and CDR2 is SMNVEV (reference sequence). Trimming at V came to 6 bases and at J to 6 bases, leaving 10 bases not matched to a gene. CDR3 length: 15 residues. CDR3 sequence reads: CASRSPRQGPGELFF. Written as DNA, the CDR3 is TGTGCCAGCAGGAGCCCTAGACAGGGCCCCGGGGAGCTGTTTTTT.

This clone was seen repeatedly, ten times or more. V is TRBV7-2 and J is TRBJ2-4; TRBD1 matches at 10 bases. The junction had 4 bases not matched to a gene; V was cut back by 5 bases and J by 6 bases. This CDR3 has 14 residues. Germline lookup yields CDR1 SGHTA and CDR2 FQGNSA. The CDR3 loop is CASSLGQGTNIQYF. CDR3 DNA: TGTGCCAGCAGCCTGGGACAGGGGACAAACATTCAGTACTTC.

The V and J genes are TRBV29-1 and TRBJ2-7; 7 bases line up with TRBD1. This CDR3 spans 14 amino acids. Per the germline V gene, CDR1 is SQVTM and CDR2 is ANQGSEA. Losses at the gene ends were 7 bases for V and 0 bases for J; bases not matched to a gene: 9. DNA for the CDR3: TGCAGCGCTAGGGGGCGCCTAAGCTCCTACGAGCAGTACTTC. This gives the protein CSARGRLSSYEQYF.

The V gene is TRBV15, the J gene TRBJ1-5; perhaps TRBD1 as D (5 bases). This CDR3 spans 15 amino acids. The germline gives CDR1 LNHNV, CDR2 YYDKDF (reference sequence). Trimming shortened V by 0 bases and J by 5 bases, and 11 bases separated the two germline ends. The CDR3 reads CATSREVGVHQPQHF. CDR3 in DNA: TGTGCCACCAGCAGAGAAGTGGGGGTCCATCAGCCCCAGCATTTT.

This clone was seen a handful of times. This sequence joins TRBV7-2 and TRBJ2-1; 10 bases map to TRBD1. The trim removed 5 bases at V and 8 bases at J, leaving 15 bases unmatched. The germline CDR1 and CDR2 sequences are SGHTA and FQGNSA. The CDR3 consists of 17 residues. Written as DNA, the CDR3 is TGTGCCAGCAGCGAGCCGATACGGGACAGGGGAAGAGATGAGCAGTTCTTC. It specifies CASSEPIRDRGRDEQFF.

The V call is TRBV9, the J call TRBJ2-1; 12 bases line up with TRBD2. Germline CDR1 and CDR2: SGDLS and YYNGEE. This CDR3 comprises 15 residues. Trimming cost V 3 bases and J 2 bases; bases outside gene matches: 0. The CDR3, as DNA: TGTGCCAGCAGCGGACTAGCGGGGGCCTACAATGAGCAGTTCTTC. Protein: CASSGLAGAYNEQFF.

This clone was picked up a small number of times. This CDR3 reads CASRGRQGTEAFF. CDR3 bases: TGTGCCAGCAGGGGCAGACAGGGCACTGAAGCTTTCTTT. The chain has TRBV9 and TRBJ1-1; 7 bases agree with TRBD1. V shed 5 bases and J 4 bases; nucleotides not matched to a gene: 5. The CDR3 is 13 amino acids. The germline V gene has CDR1 SGDLS and CDR2 YYNGEE. The variable domain in full, completed from reference TRBV9 and TRBJ1-1, reads DSGVTQTPKHLITATGQRVTLRCSPRSGDLSVYWYQQSLDQGLQFLIQYYNGEERAKGNILERFSAQQFPDLHSELNLSSLELGDSALYFCASRGRQGTEAFFGQGTRLTVV.

V is TRBV7-6 and J is TRBJ1-4; 7 positions agree with TRBD1. The CDR3 totals 15 residues. Per germline, CDR1 SGHVS and CDR2 FNYEAQ. After removal of 1 base from V and 7 bases from J, the junction contained 6 bases not matched to a gene. The CDR3 DNA is TGTGCCAGCAGCTTAGGACAGGGAGGCAGTGAAAAACTGTTTTTT. It encodes CASSLGQGGSEKLFF.

V is TRBV7-9 and J is TRBJ1-5, with D perhaps matching TRBD1 (6 bases). The CDR3 loop spans 14 amino acids. Trimming took 3 bases from V and 3 from J, leaving 9 bases between them. From germline, CDR1 is SEHNR and CDR2 FQNEAQ (reference sequence). The CDR3 loop reads CASSFDRPNQPQHF. The CDR3 DNA follows: TGTGCCAGCAGCTTCGACAGGCCCAATCAGCCCCAGCATTTT. The full variable domain, in which reference TRBV7-9 and TRBJ1-5 provide the parts outside the CDR3, is DTGVSQNPRHKITKRGQNVTFRCDPISEHNRLYWYRQTLGQGPEFLTYFQNEAQLEKSRLLSDRFSAERPKGSFSTLEIQRTEQGDSAMYLCASSFDRPNQPQHFGDGTRLSIL.

The chain couples TRBV9 to TRBJ2-3; 13 positions agree with TRBD2. Trimming removed 4 bases from V and 5 bases from J; junction bases left unmatched: 7. The CDR3 is 16 residues long. Germline V gene data show CDR1 as SGDLS and CDR2 as YYNGEE. CDR3 nucleotide sequence: TGTGCCAGCAGCCTACTAGCGGGGGGGCTGGGAGATACGCAGTATTTT. Its translation: CASSLLAGGLGDTQYF.

This clone came up a few times. The rearrangement joins TRBV23-1 to TRBJ1-5; D is uncertain. TRBV23-1 is classed as an ORF, of uncertain function. Trimming stripped 8 bases from V and 2 bases from J, with 25 bases between. The CDR3 loop spans 18 amino acids. This CDR3 is CASGLRDNLRKGNQPQHF. The CDR3 DNA reads as TGCGCCAGCGGTCTACGGGATAATCTAAGGAAGGGCAATCAGCCCCAGCATTTT.